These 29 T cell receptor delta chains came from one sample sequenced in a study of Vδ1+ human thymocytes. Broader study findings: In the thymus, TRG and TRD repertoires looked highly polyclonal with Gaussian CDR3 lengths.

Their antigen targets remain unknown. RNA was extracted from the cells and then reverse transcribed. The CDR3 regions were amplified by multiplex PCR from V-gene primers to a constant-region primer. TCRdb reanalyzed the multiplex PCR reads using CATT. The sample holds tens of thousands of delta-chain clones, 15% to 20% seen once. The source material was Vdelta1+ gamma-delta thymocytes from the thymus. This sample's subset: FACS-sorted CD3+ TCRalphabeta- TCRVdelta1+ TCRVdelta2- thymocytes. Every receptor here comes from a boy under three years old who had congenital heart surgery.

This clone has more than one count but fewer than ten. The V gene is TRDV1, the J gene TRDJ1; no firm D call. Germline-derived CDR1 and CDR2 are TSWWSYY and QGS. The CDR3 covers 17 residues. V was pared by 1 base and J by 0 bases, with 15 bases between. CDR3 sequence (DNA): TGTGCTCTTGGGGAACCCCACCCCCTTGCCGACACCGATAAACTCATCTTT. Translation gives CALGEPHPLADTDKLIF.

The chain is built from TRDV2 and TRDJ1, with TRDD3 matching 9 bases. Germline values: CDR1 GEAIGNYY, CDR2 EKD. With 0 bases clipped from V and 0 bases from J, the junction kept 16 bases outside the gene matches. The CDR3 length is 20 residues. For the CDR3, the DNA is TGTGCCTGTGACACCCCTACACTGGGGATACGGGGTCCGTACACCGATAAACTCATCTTT. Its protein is CACDTPTLGIRGPYTDKLIF.

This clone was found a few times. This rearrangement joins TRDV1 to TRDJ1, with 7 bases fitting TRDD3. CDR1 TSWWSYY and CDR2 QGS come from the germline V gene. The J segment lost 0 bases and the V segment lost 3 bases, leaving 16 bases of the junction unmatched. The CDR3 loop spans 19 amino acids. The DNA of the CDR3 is TGTGCTCTTGGGGATCTACTAGAGAACGGGGGGGATCACACCGATAAACTCATCTTT. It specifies CALGDLLENGGDHTDKLIF.

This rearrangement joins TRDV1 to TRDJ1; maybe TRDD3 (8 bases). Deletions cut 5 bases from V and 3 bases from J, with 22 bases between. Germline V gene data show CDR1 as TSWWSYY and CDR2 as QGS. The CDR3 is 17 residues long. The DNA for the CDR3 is TGTGCTCTTGGGATGCCTTCCTCGAGGGATACGCCCGATAAACTCATCTTT. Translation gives CALGMPSSRDTPDKLIF.

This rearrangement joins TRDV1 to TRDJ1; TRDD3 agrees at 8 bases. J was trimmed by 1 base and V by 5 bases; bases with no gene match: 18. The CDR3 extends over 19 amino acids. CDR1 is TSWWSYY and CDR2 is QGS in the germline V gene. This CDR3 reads CALGLSLLPYWGFTDKLIF. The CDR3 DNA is TGTGCTCTTGGGTTGAGCCTTCTTCCGTACTGGGGGTTCACCGATAAACTCATCTTT.

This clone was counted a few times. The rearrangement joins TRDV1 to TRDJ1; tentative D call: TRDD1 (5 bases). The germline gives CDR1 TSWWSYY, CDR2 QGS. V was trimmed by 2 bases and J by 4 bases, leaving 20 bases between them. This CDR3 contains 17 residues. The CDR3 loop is CALGEYSLAAPSDKLIF. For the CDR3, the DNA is TGTGCTCTTGGGGAATATAGTCTTGCGGCTCCGAGCGATAAACTCATCTTT.

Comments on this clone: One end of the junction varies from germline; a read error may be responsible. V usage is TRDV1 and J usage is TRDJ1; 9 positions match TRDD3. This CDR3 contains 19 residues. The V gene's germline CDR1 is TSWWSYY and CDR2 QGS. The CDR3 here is CALGERAPTGDTYTDKPIF. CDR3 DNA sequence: TGTGCTCTTGGGGAACGGGCTCCTACAGGGGATACGTACACCGATAAACCCATCTTT.

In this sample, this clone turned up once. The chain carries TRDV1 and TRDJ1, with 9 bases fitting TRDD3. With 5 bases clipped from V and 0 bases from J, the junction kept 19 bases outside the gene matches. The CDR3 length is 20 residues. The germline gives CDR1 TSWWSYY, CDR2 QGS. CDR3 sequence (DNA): TGTGCTCTTGGGCGGCGCGGGTCCCGCTACTGGGGGACTTACACCGATAAACTCATCTTT. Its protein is CALGRRGSRYWGTYTDKLIF.

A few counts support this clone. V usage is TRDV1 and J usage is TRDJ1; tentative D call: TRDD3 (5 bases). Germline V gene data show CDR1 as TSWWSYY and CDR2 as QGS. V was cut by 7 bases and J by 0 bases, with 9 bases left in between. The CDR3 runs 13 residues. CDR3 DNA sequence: TGTGCTCTTGCGGGGGCTTACACCGATAAACTCATCTTT. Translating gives CALAGAYTDKLIF.

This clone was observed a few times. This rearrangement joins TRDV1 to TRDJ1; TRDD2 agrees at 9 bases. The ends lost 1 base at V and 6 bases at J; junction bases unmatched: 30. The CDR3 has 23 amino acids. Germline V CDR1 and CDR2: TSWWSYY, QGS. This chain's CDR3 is CALGEQPLAFLHNVGTLAHKLIF. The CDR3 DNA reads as TGTGCTCTTGGGGAACAACCACTTGCCTTCCTACATAATGTGGGGACCCTGGCCCATAAACTCATCTTT.

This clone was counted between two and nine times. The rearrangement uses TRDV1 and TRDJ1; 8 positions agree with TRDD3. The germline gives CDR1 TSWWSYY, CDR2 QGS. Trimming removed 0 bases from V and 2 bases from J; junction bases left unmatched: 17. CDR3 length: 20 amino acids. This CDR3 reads CALGELPTGGLTTRTDKLIF. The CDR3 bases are TGTGCTCTTGGGGAACTCCCGACTGGGGGTCTAACGACGAGAACCGATAAACTCATCTTT.

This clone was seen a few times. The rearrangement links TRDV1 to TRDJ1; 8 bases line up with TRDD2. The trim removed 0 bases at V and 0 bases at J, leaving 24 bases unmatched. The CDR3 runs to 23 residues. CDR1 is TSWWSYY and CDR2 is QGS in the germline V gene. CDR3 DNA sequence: TGTGCTCTTGGGGAACTATGGGGTCTTCCTACGGGTTGGGGGCCTTCGTACACCGATAAACTCATCTTT. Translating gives CALGELWGLPTGWGPSYTDKLIF.

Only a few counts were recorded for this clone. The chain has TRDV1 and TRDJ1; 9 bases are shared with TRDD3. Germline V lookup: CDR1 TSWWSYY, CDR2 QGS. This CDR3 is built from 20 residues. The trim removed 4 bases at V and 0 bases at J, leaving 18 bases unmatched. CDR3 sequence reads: CALGGTDEHWGTQYTDKLIF. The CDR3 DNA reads TGTGCTCTTGGGGGAACAGACGAGCACTGGGGGACCCAGTACACCGATAAACTCATCTTT.

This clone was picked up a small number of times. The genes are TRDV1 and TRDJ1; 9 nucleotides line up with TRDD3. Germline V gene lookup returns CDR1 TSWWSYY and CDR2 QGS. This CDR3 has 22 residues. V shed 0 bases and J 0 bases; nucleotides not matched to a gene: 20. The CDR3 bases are TGTGCTCTTGGGGAACTTTTCCCCACCTACTCAAACTGGGGGAGCGACACCGATAAACTCATCTTT. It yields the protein CALGELFPTYSNWGSDTDKLIF.

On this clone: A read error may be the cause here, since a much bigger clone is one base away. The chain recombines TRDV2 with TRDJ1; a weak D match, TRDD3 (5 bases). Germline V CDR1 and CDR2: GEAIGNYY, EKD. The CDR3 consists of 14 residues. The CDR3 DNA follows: TGTGCCCGTGACACCGTGAGGATATCCGATAAACTCATCTTT. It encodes CARDTVRISDKLIF.

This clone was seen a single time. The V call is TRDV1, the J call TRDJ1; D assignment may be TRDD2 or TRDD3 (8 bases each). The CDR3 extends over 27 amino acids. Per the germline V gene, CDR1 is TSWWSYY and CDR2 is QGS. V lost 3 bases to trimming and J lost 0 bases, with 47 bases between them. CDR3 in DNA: TGTGCTCTTGGGGAGCCTCTTCCTACGGTAACCGCCACCTCCGTTTCACTGGGGGTATCGTACACCGATAAACTCATCTTT. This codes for CALGEPLPTVTATSVSLGVSYTDKLIF.

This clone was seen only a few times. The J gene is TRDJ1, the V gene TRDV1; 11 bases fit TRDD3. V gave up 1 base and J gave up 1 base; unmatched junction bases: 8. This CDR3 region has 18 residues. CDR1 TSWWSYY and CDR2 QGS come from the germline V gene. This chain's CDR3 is CALGEQNGGYAGTDKLIF. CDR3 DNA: TGTGCTCTTGGGGAACAAAATGGGGGATACGCGGGCACCGATAAACTCATCTTT.

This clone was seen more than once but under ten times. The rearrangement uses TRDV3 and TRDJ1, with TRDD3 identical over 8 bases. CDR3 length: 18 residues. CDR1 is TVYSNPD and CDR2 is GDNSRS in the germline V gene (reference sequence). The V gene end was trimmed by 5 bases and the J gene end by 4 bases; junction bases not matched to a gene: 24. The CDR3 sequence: CAPLPESSDWGPYDKLIF. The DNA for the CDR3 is TGTGCCCCCTTACCTGAGTCGAGCGACTGGGGGCCCTACGATAAACTCATCTTT.

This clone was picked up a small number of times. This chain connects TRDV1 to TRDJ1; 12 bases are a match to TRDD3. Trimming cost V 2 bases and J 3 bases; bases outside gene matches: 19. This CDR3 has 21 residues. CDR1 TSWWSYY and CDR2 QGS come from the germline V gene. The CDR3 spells CALGELVRTPSTGGYSDKLIF. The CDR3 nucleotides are TGTGCTCTTGGGGAATTGGTACGGACGCCTAGTACTGGGGGATACTCCGATAAACTCATCTTT.

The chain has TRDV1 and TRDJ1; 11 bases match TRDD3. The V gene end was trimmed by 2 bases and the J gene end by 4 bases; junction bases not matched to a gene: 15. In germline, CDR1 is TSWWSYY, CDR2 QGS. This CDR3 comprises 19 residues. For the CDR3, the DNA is TGTGCTCTTGGGGAAAATAGACCCCGGCTGGGGGATACATACGATAAACTCATCTTT. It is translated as CALGENRPRLGDTYDKLIF.

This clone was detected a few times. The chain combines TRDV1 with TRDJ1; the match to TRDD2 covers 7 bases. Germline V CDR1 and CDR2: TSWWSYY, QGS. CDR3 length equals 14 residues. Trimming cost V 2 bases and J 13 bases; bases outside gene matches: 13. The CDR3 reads CALGEIFLWGGPIF. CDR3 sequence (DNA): TGTGCTCTTGGGGAAATCTTCCTATGGGGTGGACCCATCTTT.

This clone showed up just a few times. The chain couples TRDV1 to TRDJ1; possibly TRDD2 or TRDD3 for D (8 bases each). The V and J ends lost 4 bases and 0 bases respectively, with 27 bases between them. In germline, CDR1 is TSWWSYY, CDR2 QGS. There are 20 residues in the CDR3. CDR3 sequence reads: CALGAHFLRGDMIYTDKLIF. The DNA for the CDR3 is TGTGCTCTTGGGGCCCACTTCCTACGGGGGGATATGATCTACACCGATAAACTCATCTTT.

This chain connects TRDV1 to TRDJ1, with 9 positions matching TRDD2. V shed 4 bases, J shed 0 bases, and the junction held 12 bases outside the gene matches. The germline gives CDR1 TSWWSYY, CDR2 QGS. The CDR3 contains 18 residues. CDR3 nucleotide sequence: TGTGCTCTTGGGGTAAGCCTTCCTACTCCGTTGTACACCGATAAACTCATCTTT. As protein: CALGVSLPTPLYTDKLIF.

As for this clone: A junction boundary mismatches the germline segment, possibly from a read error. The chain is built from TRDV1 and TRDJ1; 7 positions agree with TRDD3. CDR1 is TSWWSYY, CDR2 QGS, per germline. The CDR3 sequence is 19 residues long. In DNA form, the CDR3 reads TGTGCTCTTGGGGACCCCCCTCCCAGTACTGGGGACGTCACCAATAAACTCATCTTT. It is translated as CALGDPPPSTGDVTNKLIF.

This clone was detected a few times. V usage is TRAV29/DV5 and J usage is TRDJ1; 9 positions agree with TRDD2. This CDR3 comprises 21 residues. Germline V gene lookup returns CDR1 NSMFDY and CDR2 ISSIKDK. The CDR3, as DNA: TGTGCGGCTCCTTCCTACCCAATTCGGAGTGGTGGATACTCTTACGCCGATAAACTCATCTTT. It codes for CAAPSYPIRSGGYSYADKLIF.

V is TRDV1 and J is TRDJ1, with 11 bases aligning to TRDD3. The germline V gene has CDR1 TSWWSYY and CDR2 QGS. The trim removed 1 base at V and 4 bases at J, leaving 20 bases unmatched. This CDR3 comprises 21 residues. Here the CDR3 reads CALGEQRLSYWGIALFDKLIF. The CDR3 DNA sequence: TGTGCTCTTGGGGAACAGCGCCTCTCGTACTGGGGGATAGCTCTCTTCGATAAACTCATCTTT.

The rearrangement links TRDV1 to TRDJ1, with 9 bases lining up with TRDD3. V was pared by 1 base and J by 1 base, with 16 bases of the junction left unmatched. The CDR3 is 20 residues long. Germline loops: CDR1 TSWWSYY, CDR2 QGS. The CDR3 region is CALGEPFPFSLGESTDKLIF. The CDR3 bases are TGTGCTCTTGGGGAACCCTTTCCATTCTCACTGGGGGAATCCACCGATAAACTCATCTTT.

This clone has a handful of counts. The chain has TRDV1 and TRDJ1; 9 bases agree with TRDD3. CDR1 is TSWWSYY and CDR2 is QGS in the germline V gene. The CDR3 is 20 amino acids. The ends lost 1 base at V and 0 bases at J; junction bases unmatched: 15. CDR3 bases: TGTGCTCTTGGGGAACCCCAGGAGAGTACTGGGGGACCTTACACCGATAAACTCATCTTT. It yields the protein CALGEPQESTGGPYTDKLIF.

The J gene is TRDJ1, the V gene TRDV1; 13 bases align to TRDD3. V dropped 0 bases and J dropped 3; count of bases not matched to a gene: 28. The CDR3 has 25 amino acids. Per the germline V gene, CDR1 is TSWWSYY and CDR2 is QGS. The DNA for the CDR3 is TGTGCTCTTGGGGAACTTCCCCCCTGCCTTCCTGGGAAACTGGGGGATACGCGGGGTCCCGATAAACTCATCTTT. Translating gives CALGELPPCLPGKLGDTRGPDKLIF.